The 21 T cell receptor beta chains presented below share a single source sample, sequenced in a study of somatic mutations in cytotoxic T cells in rheumatoid arthritis. Assay: immunoSEQ multiplex PCR; the TCRdb copy retains only in-frame clones and omits some. The sample includes approximately 21,000 clones, 70% to 90% of them seen just once. The sequenced material came from CD8+ T cells sorted from blood. These receptor sequences come from an adult with rheumatoid arthritis.

The V and J genes are TRBV18 and TRBJ2-5; D gene uncertain. Germline V gene lookup returns CDR1 KGHSH and CDR2 LQKENI. V lost 2 bases and J lost 4, with 17 bases in between. The length of the CDR3 is 16 residues. CDR3 bases: TGTGCCAGCTCACCAAGGACGTCCCCCCTCTCAGAGACCCAGTACTTC. Protein product: CASSPRTSPLSETQYF.

V gene TRBV30 combines with J gene TRBJ2-7; D perhaps matches TRBD1 (5 bases). The CDR3 spans 15 residues. From germline, CDR1 is GTSNPN and CDR2 SVGIG (reference sequence). V was trimmed by 2 bases and J by 1 base, leaving 15 bases between them. This CDR3 is CAWSPRREPSYEQYF. CDR3 DNA: TGTGCCTGGAGTCCCCGCAGGGAACCGTCCTACGAGCAGTACTTC.

This chain joins TRBV5-6 and TRBJ2-7; a weak D match, TRBD1 (5 bases). The length of the CDR3 is 13 residues. V was clipped by 1 base and J by 6 bases, with 11 bases between them. In germline, CDR1 is SGHDT, CDR2 YYEEEE. CDR3 sequence: CASSLLDTGEQYF. CDR3 nucleotide sequence: TGTGCCAGCAGCTTGTTAGATACAGGCGAGCAGTACTTC.

The chain uses TRBV4-2 and TRBJ2-6; D perhaps matches TRBD1 (6 bases). Between the trimmed V and J ends, which lost 0 bases and 1 base, there was a span of 7 bases. Per germline, CDR1 LGHNA and CDR2 YNFKEQ. The CDR3 length is 16 residues. CDR3 sequence: CASSQETGSGANVLTF. The CDR3 coding sequence is TGTGCCAGCAGCCAAGAAACAGGGTCTGGGGCCAACGTCCTGACTTTC.

The J gene is TRBJ1-3, the V gene TRBV7-2, with D possibly matching TRBD1 (6 bases). Germline lookup yields CDR1 SGHTA and CDR2 FQGNSA. CDR3 length: 15 residues. Trimming removed 6 bases from V and 4 bases from J, with 16 bases in between. CDR3 in amino acids: CASSANGGRGNTIYF. The DNA of the CDR3 is TGTGCCAGCAGTGCGAATGGGGGGCGAGGAAACACCATATATTTT.

V and J are TRBV2 and TRBJ2-7, with TRBD1 identical over 7 bases. Germline CDR1 is SNHLY and CDR2 is FYNNEI. V shed 0 bases, J shed 4 bases, and the junction held 12 bases outside the gene matches. The CDR3 totals 17 residues. In DNA, the CDR3 is TGTGCCAGCAGTGAAGCGGGACAGATTAGCGTAAGGTACGAGCAGTACTTC. It codes for CASSEAGQISVRYEQYF. Based on the CDR3 plus reference TRBV2 and TRBJ2-7, the full variable domain is EPEVTQTPSHQVTQMGQEVILRCVPISNHLYFYWYRQILGQKVEFLVSFYNNEISEKSEIFDDQFSVERPDGSNFTLKIRSTKLEDSAMYFCASSEAGQISVRYEQYFGPGTRLTVT.

The CDR3 DNA sequence: TGTGCCAGCAGAACAGGGGCTCCAATCAATACGCAGTATTTT. It encodes CASRTGAPINTQYF. V and J are TRBV27 and TRBJ2-3; 7 positions agree with TRBD1. J lost 7 bases, V lost 6 bases, and 10 bases had no gene match. Germline V CDR1 and CDR2: MNHEY, SMNVEV (reference sequence). CDR3 size: 14 residues.

V usage is TRBV18 and J usage is TRBJ2-2; the D is unclear. Germline V gene lookup returns CDR1 KGHSH and CDR2 LQKENI. CDR3 length: 17 residues. The V end was cut by 3 bases, the J end by 0 bases, with 14 bases between. CDR3 nucleotide sequence: TGTGCCAGCTCACCCCCCATAAGCCGCCCGAACACCGGGGAGCTGTTTTTT. Translation: CASSPPISRPNTGELFF.

The J gene is TRBJ1-5, the V gene TRBV5-6; D uncertain. This CDR3 has 13 residues. V lost 0 bases and J lost 5, with 6 bases in between. Germline assignment: CDR1 SGHDT and CDR2 YYEEEE. In DNA form, the CDR3 reads TGTGCCAGCAGCTTGGGAGGCCATCAGCCCCAGCATTTT. Its translation is CASSLGGHQPQHF.

The rearrangement joins TRBV4-2 to TRBJ1-1, with a possible D match to TRBD1 (6 bases). Trimming stripped 4 bases from V and 0 bases from J, with 18 bases between. The CDR3 covers 17 residues. Germline V gene data show CDR1 as LGHNA and CDR2 as YNFKEQ. CDR3 DNA: TGTGCCAGCAGCCTCAGGGGTTGGGGCGAGATGAACACTGAAGCTTTCTTT. Translation: CASSLRGWGEMNTEAFF.

The V and J genes are TRBV11-2 and TRBJ2-3, with D possibly being TRBD2 (6 bases). There are 17 residues in the CDR3. The ends were cut back, 2 bases at V and 5 bases at J, with 20 bases in the middle. Germline V gene lookup returns CDR1 SGHAT and CDR2 FQNNGV. CDR3 sequence reads: CASSLLWDSTSRDTQYF. The CDR3 DNA reads as TGTGCCAGCAGCTTACTTTGGGACTCTACCTCTCGAGATACGCAGTATTTT. Using reference TRBV11-2 and TRBJ2-3 for the parts outside the CDR3, the full variable domain is EAGVAQSPRYKIIEKRQSVAFWCNPISGHATLYWYQQILGQGPKLLIQFQNNGVVDDSQLPKDRFSAERLKGVDSTLKIQPAKLEDSAVYLCASSLLWDSTSRDTQYFGPGTRLTVL.

This rearrangement joins TRBV4-1 to TRBJ1-3; a possible D gene is TRBD1 (5 bases). This CDR3 is 14 amino acids long. V lost 4 bases and J lost 7, with 14 bases in between. The V gene's germline CDR1 is MGHRA and CDR2 YSYEKL. This chain's CDR3 is CASSLQGFGNTIYF. The CDR3, as DNA: TGCGCCAGCAGCCTGCAGGGATTTGGGAACACCATATATTTT.

The chain has TRBV9 and TRBJ1-2; D might be TRBD1 (6 bases). The CDR3 runs to 13 residues. The V gene lost 1 base and the J gene lost 4 bases, with 8 bases spanning the gap. CDR1 is SGDLS, CDR2 YYNGEE, per germline. CDR3 sequence: CASSVSRGYGYTF. The DNA for the CDR3 is TGTGCCAGCAGCGTAAGCAGGGGCTATGGCTACACCTTC.

The chain joins TRBV6-1 to TRBJ1-1; no reliable D call. CDR3 length: 15 residues. Per germline, CDR1 MNHNS and CDR2 SASEGT. V was pared by 2 bases and J by 0 bases, with 10 bases between. CDR3 sequence: CASSEKLELNTEAFF. The DNA of the CDR3 is TGTGCCAGCAGTGAAAAGTTGGAGTTGAACACTGAAGCTTTCTTT.

The chain couples TRBV7-9 to TRBJ2-5; no firm D call. The germline V gene has CDR1 SEHNR and CDR2 FQNEAQ (reference sequence). V was shortened by 5 bases and J by 5 bases, with 12 bases between the two germline ends. The CDR3 is made up of 13 amino acids. The CDR3 DNA follows: TGTGCCAGCAGCGGAGCCAACACGGAGACCCAGTACTTC. Translated, it gives CASSGANTETQYF.

The CDR3: CASSLESGGAYEQYF. The CDR3 DNA follows: TGTGCCAGCAGCTTAGAAAGCGGGGGGGCCTACGAGCAGTACTTC. This sequence joins TRBV11-1 and TRBJ2-7; 10 bases are shared with TRBD2. Germline V CDR1 and CDR2: SGHAT, FQDESV (reference sequence). The CDR3 spans 15 residues. V lost 1 base, J lost 2 bases, and 2 bases stayed unmatched.

This clone was recorded only once. The V and J genes are TRBV5-1 and TRBJ2-3; no definite D call. The CDR3 is 14 amino acids. The V and J ends lost 0 bases and 2 bases respectively, with 7 bases between them. Germline lookup yields CDR1 SGHRS and CDR2 YFSETQ. CDR3 sequence: CASSLDRTTDTQYF. In DNA form, the CDR3 reads TGCGCCAGCAGCTTGGATCGGACCACAGATACGCAGTATTTT.

The chain couples TRBV7-9 to TRBJ2-7, with a tentative D call TRBD1 (6 bases). This CDR3 spans 14 amino acids. V shed 5 bases and J shed 1 base, with 12 bases lying between them. From germline, CDR1 is SEHNR and CDR2 FQNEAQ (reference sequence). The CDR3 coding sequence is TGTGCCAGCAGCACCGGGACAATGTCCTACGAGCAGTACTTC. Its translation is CASSTGTMSYEQYF.

The chain carries TRBV6-1 and TRBJ2-5; D may be TRBD1 (6 bases). With 0 bases removed from V and 2 bases from J, the gap between germline ends came to 13 bases. The CDR3 is made up of 16 amino acids. From germline, CDR1 is MNHNS and CDR2 SASEGT. The CDR3 loop is CASSEAFWQGQETQYF. In DNA form, the CDR3 reads TGTGCCAGCAGTGAAGCGTTTTGGCAGGGGCAAGAGACCCAGTACTTC.

The chain is built from TRBV6-1 and TRBJ2-7; possible D gene TRBD1, 5 bases. The V gene lost 1 base and the J gene lost 4 bases, with 11 bases spanning the gap. Germline CDR1 reads MNHNS; CDR2 reads SASEGT. This CDR3 has 14 amino acids. CDR3 DNA: TGTGCCAGCAGTGAAGGCACAGGCGGTTACGAGCAGTACTTC. It yields the protein CASSEGTGGYEQYF.

This rearrangement joins TRBV6-4 to TRBJ1-1; D gene ambiguous. The CDR3 contains 13 residues. Per the germline V gene, CDR1 is MRHNA and CDR2 is SNTAGT. Trimming took 6 bases from V and 8 from J, leaving 16 bases between them. This chain's CDR3 is CASSAHVAAEAFF. DNA of the CDR3: TGTGCCAGCAGCGCCCACGTGGCTGCAGAAGCTTTCTTT.